Each of the 28 T cell receptor beta chains below was sequenced from the same sample in a study of T cells in localized non-small cell lung cancer. Produced via immunoSEQ multiplex PCR; TCRdb's table is partial and in-frame only. The sample holds 70,000 to 90,000 clones, around 81% seen once. The sample consisted of peripheral blood, taken before any cancer treatment. Every receptor here comes from an older female donor with stage I lung adenocarcinoma.

This sequence joins TRBV6-1 and TRBJ2-5, with D possibly matching TRBD2 (5 bases). The CDR3 is made up of 11 amino acids. Trimming left V 5 bases short and J 5 bases short, with 6 bases between. CDR1 and CDR2 from the germline V gene are MNHNS and SASEGT. The CDR3 loop reads CASSTGETQYF. The CDR3 DNA reads TGTGCCAGCAGTACGGGGGAGACCCAGTACTTC.

As DNA, the CDR3 is TGTGCCGGTTCGACGGGAATGGGCAATCAGCCCCAGCATTTT. It encodes CAGSTGMGNQPQHF. The chain joins TRBV28 to TRBJ1-5; D is unresolved. CDR3 size: 14 residues. Germline V CDR1 and CDR2: MDHEN, SYDVKM. Deletions cut 11 bases from V and 2 bases from J, with 16 bases between.

The chain combines TRBV29-1 with TRBJ1-2; TRBD1 aligns across 10 bases. V trimming: 6 bases; J trimming: 6 bases; junction bases outside the gene matches: 7. Germline CDR1 is SQVTM and CDR2 is ANQGSEA. The CDR3 has 13 residues. In nucleotides, the CDR3 is TGCAGCGTAGCCAAGACAGGGGGCAATGGCTACACCTTC. This encodes CSVAKTGGNGYTF.

The chain couples TRBV7-2 to TRBJ2-2; the match to TRBD2 covers 9 bases. Germline V CDR1 and CDR2: SGHTA, FQGNSA. The CDR3 length is 15 residues. The trim removed 5 bases at V and 3 bases at J, leaving 4 bases unmatched. CDR3 DNA sequence: TGTGCCAGCAGCAATAGACTAGCGGACACCGGGGAGCTGTTTTTT. This codes for CASSNRLADTGELFF.

The DNA of the CDR3 is TGTGCCAGCAGCTTGTCCGGGACAGGGTCCTACGAGCAGTACTTC. Its protein is CASSLSGTGSYEQYF. The V call is TRBV7-9, the J call TRBJ2-7; TRBD1 agrees at 9 bases. The length of the CDR3 is 15 residues. The trim removed 3 bases at V and 1 base at J, leaving 4 bases unmatched. Germline V CDR1 and CDR2: SEHNR, FQNEAQ (reference sequence). Full variable domain (rest looked up from reference TRBV7-9 and TRBJ2-7): DTGVSQNPRHKITKRGQNVTFRCDPISEHNRLYWYRQTLGQGPEFLTYFQNEAQLEKSRLLSDRFSAERPKGSFSTLEIQRTEQGDSAMYLCASSLSGTGSYEQYFGPGTRLTVT.

The chain employs TRBV19 and TRBJ1-1; a possible D gene is TRBD1 (5 bases). Germline V gene data show CDR1 as LNHDA and CDR2 as SQIVND (reference sequence). This CDR3 region has 12 residues. Trimming shortened V by 4 bases and J by 4 bases, and 7 bases separated the two germline ends. CDR3 sequence reads: CASSTGITEAFF. CDR3 sequence (DNA): TGTGCCAGTAGTACAGGGATCACTGAAGCTTTCTTT.

This chain links TRBV5-1 with TRBJ1-5; tentatively, D is TRBD1 (6 bases). The CDR3 covers 15 residues. Deletions cut 3 bases from V and 4 bases from J, with 14 bases between. CDR1 is SGHRS and CDR2 is YFSETQ in the germline V gene. CDR3 in DNA: TGCGCCAGCAGCTCTGACGGGACACCAAATCAGCCCCAGCATTTT. This encodes CASSSDGTPNQPQHF.

The V call is TRBV10-3, the J call TRBJ2-3; 7 bases match TRBD1. The CDR3 has 14 residues. Germline loops: CDR1 ENHRY, CDR2 SYGVKD. Trimming removed 3 bases from V and 6 bases from J; junction bases left unmatched: 6. The chain's CDR3 is CAISDGQGVDTQYF. CDR3 coding DNA: TGTGCCATCAGTGATGGTCAGGGGGTTGATACGCAGTATTTT.

The chain employs TRBV5-4 and TRBJ2-3, with D possibly matching TRBD2 (5 bases). Germline V CDR1 and CDR2: SGHNT, YYREEE (reference sequence). The length of the CDR3 is 15 residues. Trimming took 0 bases from V and 0 from J, leaving 8 bases between them. CDR3 region: CASSLGGWSTDTQYF. In nucleotides, the CDR3 is TGTGCCAGCAGCTTGGGAGGGTGGAGCACAGATACGCAGTATTTT.

V and J are TRBV5-4 and TRBJ2-7; D may be TRBD2 (6 bases). Trimming took off 1 base at V and 2 bases at J, with 10 bases between the two ends. Germline V gene sequence: CDR1 SGHNT, CDR2 YYREEE (reference sequence). This CDR3 has 14 residues. CDR3 in amino acids: CASSLPGGTYEQYF. The CDR3 nucleotides read TGTGCCAGCAGCTTGCCCGGCGGGACCTACGAGCAGTACTTC.

In this sample, this clone turned up a few times. The chain carries TRBV19 and TRBJ1-1; weak D call: TRBD1 (6 bases). With 7 bases removed from V and 1 base from J, the gap between germline ends came to 16 bases. The CDR3 consists of 15 residues. CDR1 and CDR2 (germline): LNHDA, SQIVND (reference sequence). CDR3 in amino acids: CASTDGQRKNTEAFF. In nucleotides, the CDR3 is TGTGCCAGTACCGATGGACAGAGAAAGAACACTGAAGCTTTCTTT.

In the case of this clone: One junction end does not reproduce the germline sequence, and a read error may be involved. V and J are TRBV5-1 and TRBJ2-7, with D perhaps matching TRBD1 or TRBD2 (5 bases each). CDR3 size: 16 residues. The germline V gene has CDR1 SGHRS and CDR2 YFSETQ. The CDR3 coding sequence is TGCGCCAGCAGCTTGGCCTCCGGGACGCATACCGGGGAGCGGTACTTC. Its protein product is CASSLASGTHTGERYF.

The chain joins TRBV18 to TRBJ2-1, with TRBD2 matching over 8 bases. The CDR3 length is 15 residues. Germline loops: CDR1 KGHSH, CDR2 LQKENI. J was trimmed by 2 bases and V by 3 bases; bases with no gene match: 3. CDR3 bases: TGTGCCAGCTCACCCGGAGCGGGGGCCTACAATGAGCAGTTCTTC. Translated: CASSPGAGAYNEQFF.

This sequence joins TRBV9 and TRBJ2-6, with TRBD2 as a possible D gene (5 bases). Trimming pared 3 bases from V and 1 base from J, leaving 8 bases between. The CDR3 length is 15 residues. Germline V gene lookup returns CDR1 SGDLS and CDR2 YYNGEE. In DNA, the CDR3 is TGTGCCAGCAGCGGCACTAGTTCTGGGGCCAACGTCCTGACTTTC. This sequence encodes CASSGTSSGANVLTF.

The chain has TRBV7-2 and TRBJ2-1; 9 nucleotides agree with TRBD1. V lost 2 bases, J lost 8 bases, and 10 bases stayed unmatched. This CDR3 region has 16 residues. Germline loops: CDR1 SGHTA, CDR2 FQGNSA. The CDR3 is CASSLFGDRVFDEQFF. The CDR3 region has the DNA TGTGCCAGCAGCTTATTTGGGGACAGGGTTTTCGATGAGCAGTTCTTC.

The rearrangement links TRBV7-2 to TRBJ2-3; 8 bases agree with TRBD1. The V and J ends lost 5 bases and 5 bases, in that order; junction bases with no gene match: 6. CDR1 SGHTA and CDR2 FQGNSA come from the germline V gene. The CDR3 runs 14 residues. The CDR3 loop reads CASSPGGGVDTQYF. Written as DNA, the CDR3 is TGTGCCAGCAGCCCAGGGGGCGGCGTAGATACGCAGTATTTT.

V is TRBV5-6 and J is TRBJ1-2; D uncertain. There are 14 residues in the CDR3. The ends were cut back, 2 bases at V and 1 base at J, with 9 bases in the middle. Germline CDR1 is SGHDT and CDR2 is YYEEEE. The CDR3 region is CASSLRQLNYGYTF. The CDR3 DNA reads TGTGCCAGCAGCTTACGGCAGCTTAACTATGGCTACACCTTC.

This clone was detected only once. CDR3 amino acids: CAISESGGAAGELFF. CDR3 coding DNA: TGTGCCATCAGTGAGTCAGGGGGAGCGGCCGGGGAGCTGTTTTTT. The chain has TRBV10-3 and TRBJ2-2, with D possibly being TRBD1 (6 bases). CDR1 and CDR2 (germline): ENHRY, SYGVKD. The CDR3 loop spans 15 amino acids. Between the trimmed V and J ends, which lost 0 bases and 6 bases, there was a span of 11 bases.

V and J are TRBV2 and TRBJ1-1, with 7 bases that match TRBD1. Germline trimming cut 5 bases from V and 11 bases from J; bases unmatched to any gene: 14. Germline lookup yields CDR1 SNHLY and CDR2 FYNNEI. The CDR3 totals 14 residues. CDR3 bases: TGTGCCAGCAGTTCGGACAGGCTGGCTGGCGGCGCTTTCTTT. Its protein is CASSSDRLAGGAFF.

This rearrangement joins TRBV19 to TRBJ1-6, with D maybe TRBD1 (5 bases). Germline V gene data show CDR1 as LNHDA and CDR2 as SQIVND (reference sequence). Deletions cut 7 bases from V and 15 bases from J, with 13 bases between. The CDR3 has 11 amino acids. The CDR3 DNA follows: TGTGCCAGTACCCCGGGGGTGGGCCTCCACTTT. As protein: CASTPGVGLHF.

V gene TRBV19 combines with J gene TRBJ1-5; D is possibly TRBD1 (6 bases). V was trimmed by 7 bases and J by 0 bases, leaving 10 bases between them. Germline assignment: CDR1 LNHDA and CDR2 SQIVND (reference sequence). This CDR3 spans 14 amino acids. This CDR3 is CASNGGGSNQPQHF. The DNA of the CDR3 is TGTGCCAGTAATGGGGGCGGTAGCAATCAGCCCCAGCATTTT.

The chain uses TRBV7-2 and TRBJ2-7, with D possibly being TRBD1 (5 bases). The CDR3 runs 15 residues. The V end was cut by 2 bases, the J end by 3 bases, with 14 bases between. CDR1 SGHTA and CDR2 FQGNSA come from the germline V gene. CDR3 amino acids: CASSLSQGQLYEQYF. CDR3 nucleotide sequence: TGTGCCAGCAGCTTAAGCCAGGGTCAACTCTACGAGCAGTACTTC.

The chain links TRBV6-6 to TRBJ2-5; a possible D gene is TRBD1 (5 bases). The CDR3 runs 11 residues. Trimming pared 9 bases from V and 5 bases from J, leaving 10 bases between. Germline V CDR1 and CDR2: MNHNY, SVGAGI (reference sequence). DNA of the CDR3: TGTGCCAGTCGTCAGGGCGAGACCCAGTACTTC. Protein sequence: CASRQGETQYF.

The chain employs TRBV4-2 and TRBJ2-7; D may be TRBD1 (6 bases). This CDR3 contains 15 residues. Per the germline V gene, CDR1 is LGHNA and CDR2 is YNFKEQ. Trimming cost V 0 bases and J 0 bases, with 9 bases left between them. The CDR3 DNA sequence: TGTGCCAGCAGCCAAGACACAGGGAGCTCCTACGAGCAGTACTTC. It codes for CASSQDTGSSYEQYF.

The sample holds one count of this clone. The rearrangement joins TRBV4-3 to TRBJ2-1; 14 positions match TRBD2. The germline CDR1 and CDR2 sequences are LGHNA and YSLEER. The CDR3 is 16 amino acids. The V and J ends lost 0 bases and 8 bases, in that order; junction bases with no gene match: 3. CDR3 sequence (DNA): TGCGCCAGCAGCCAAGATGGGACTAGCGGGGGTCATGAGCAGTTCTTC. As protein: CASSQDGTSGGHEQFF.

The rearrangement joins TRBV7-6 to TRBJ2-3; 10 nucleotides match TRBD2. The CDR3 sequence is 16 residues long. Per germline, CDR1 SGHVS and CDR2 FNYEAQ. V lost 5 bases and J lost 5; bases outside the gene matches: 10. In DNA form, the CDR3 reads TGTGCCAGCAGCACTCGTCCTAGCGGGAGTCAAGATACGCAGTATTTT. Amino acids: CASSTRPSGSQDTQYF. Full variable domain (outside the CDR3, taken from reference TRBV7-6 and TRBJ2-3): GAGVSQSPRYKVTKRGQDVALRCDPISGHVSLYWYRQALGQGPEFLTYFNYEAQQDKSGLPNDRFSAERPEGSISTLTIQRTEQRDSAMYRCASSTRPSGSQDTQYFGPGTRLTVL.

The chain recombines TRBV19 with TRBJ1-2; D remains ambiguous. Germline CDR1 reads LNHDA; CDR2 reads SQIVND (reference sequence). The ends were cut back, 6 bases at V and 2 bases at J, with 10 bases in the middle. The CDR3 extends over 13 amino acids. The CDR3 sequence is CASSVAQNYGYTF. CDR3 sequence (DNA): TGTGCCAGTAGCGTCGCCCAAAACTATGGCTACACCTTC.

The chain employs TRBV5-6 and TRBJ2-1; D is ambiguous. The germline gives CDR1 SGHDT, CDR2 YYEEEE. V lost 3 bases to trimming and J lost 5 bases, with 12 bases between them. This CDR3 has 14 residues. CDR3 nucleotide sequence: TGTGCCAGCAGCTCGCTAGGGCCGGACAATGAGCAGTTCTTC. This sequence encodes CASSSLGPDNEQFF. Supplemented by reference TRBV5-6 and TRBJ2-1, the full variable domain reads DAGVTQSPTHLIKTRGQQVTLRCSPKSGHDTVSWYQQALGQGPQFIFQYYEEEERQRGNFPDRFSGHQFPNYSSELNVNALLLGDSALYLCASSSLGPDNEQFFGPGTRLTVL.